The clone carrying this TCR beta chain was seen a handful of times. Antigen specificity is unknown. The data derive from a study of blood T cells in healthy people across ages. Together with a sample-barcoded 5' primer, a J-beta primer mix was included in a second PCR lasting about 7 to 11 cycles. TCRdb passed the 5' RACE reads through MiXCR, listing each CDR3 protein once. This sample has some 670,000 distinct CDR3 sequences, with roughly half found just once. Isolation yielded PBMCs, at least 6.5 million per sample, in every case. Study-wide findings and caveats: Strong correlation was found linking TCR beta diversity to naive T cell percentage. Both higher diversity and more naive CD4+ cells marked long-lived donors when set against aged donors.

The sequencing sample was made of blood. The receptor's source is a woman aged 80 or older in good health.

The CDR3 is CASSSRDLNTEAFF. CDR3 DNA: TGTGCCAGCAGTTCCCGGGACTTAAACACTGAAGCTTTCTTT. The chain uses TRBV27 and TRBJ1-1; a possible D gene is TRBD1 (5 bases). Germline V lookup: CDR1 MNHEY, CDR2 SMNVEV (reference sequence). With 4 bases removed from V and 2 bases from J, the gap between germline ends came to 11 bases. This CDR3 contains 14 residues.